This TCR beta chain was observed in a study of blood T cell repertoires in COVID-19. The CDR3 is 18 residues long. Germline lookup yields CDR1 KGHSH and CDR2 LQKENI. V was clipped by 4 bases and J by 6 bases; unmatched bases: 16. TCRdb's copy holds only in-frame clones and misses some; the assay was immunoSEQ multiplex PCR. The sample contains 200,000 to 300,000 clones, 87% of which appear only once. Material for sequencing was peripheral blood. The chain carries TRBV18 and TRBJ1-1; 11 bases line up with TRBD1. This clonotype originated in a woman in her 40s who had recovered from COVID-19. CDR3 in DNA: TGTGCCAGCTCACTGTTCCAAGGACAGGGGGCGCTTGGTTCTGAAGCTTTCTTT. This codes for CASSLFQGQGALGSEAFF.